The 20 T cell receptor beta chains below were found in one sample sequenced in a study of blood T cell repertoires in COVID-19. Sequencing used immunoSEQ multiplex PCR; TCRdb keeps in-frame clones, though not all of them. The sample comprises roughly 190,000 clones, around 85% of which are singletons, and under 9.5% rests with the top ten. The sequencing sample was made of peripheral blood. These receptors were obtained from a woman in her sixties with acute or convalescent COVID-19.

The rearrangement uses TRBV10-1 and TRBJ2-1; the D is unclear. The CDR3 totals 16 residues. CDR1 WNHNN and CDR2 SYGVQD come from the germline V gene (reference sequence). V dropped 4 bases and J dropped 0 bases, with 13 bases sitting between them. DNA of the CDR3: TGCGCCAGCAGTGCCCTCTCTACTGACTCCTACAATGAGCAGTTCTTC. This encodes CASSALSTDSYNEQFF.

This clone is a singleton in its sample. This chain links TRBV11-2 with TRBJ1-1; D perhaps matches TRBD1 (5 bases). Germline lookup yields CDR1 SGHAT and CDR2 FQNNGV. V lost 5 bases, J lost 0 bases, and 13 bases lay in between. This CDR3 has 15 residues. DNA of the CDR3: TGTGCCAGCAGCCGGTTGGGGCCCATGAACACTGAAGCTTTCTTT. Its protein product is CASSRLGPMNTEAFF.

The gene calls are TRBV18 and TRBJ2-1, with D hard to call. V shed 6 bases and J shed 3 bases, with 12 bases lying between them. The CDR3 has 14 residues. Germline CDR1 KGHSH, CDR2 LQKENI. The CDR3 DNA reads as TGTGCCAGCTCTCCCCAGGATAGCTACAATGAGCAGTTCTTC. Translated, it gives CASSPQDSYNEQFF.

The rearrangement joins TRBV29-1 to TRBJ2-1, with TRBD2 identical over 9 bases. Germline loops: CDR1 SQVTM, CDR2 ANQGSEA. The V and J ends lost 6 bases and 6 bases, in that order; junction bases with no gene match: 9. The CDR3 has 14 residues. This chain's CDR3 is CSVPSSGMVNEQFF. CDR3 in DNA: TGCAGCGTCCCGTCTAGCGGGATGGTCAATGAGCAGTTCTTC.

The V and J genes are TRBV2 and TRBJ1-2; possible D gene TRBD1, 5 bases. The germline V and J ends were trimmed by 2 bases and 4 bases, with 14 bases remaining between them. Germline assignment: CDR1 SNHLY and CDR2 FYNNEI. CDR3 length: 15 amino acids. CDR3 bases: TGTGCCAGCAGTGAATGGGGGGAATCTAGCTATGGCTACACCTTC. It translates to CASSEWGESSYGYTF.

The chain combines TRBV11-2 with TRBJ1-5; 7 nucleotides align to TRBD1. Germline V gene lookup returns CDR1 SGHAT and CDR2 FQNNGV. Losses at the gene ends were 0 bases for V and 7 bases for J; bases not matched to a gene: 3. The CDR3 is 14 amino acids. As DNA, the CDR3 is TGTGCCAGCAGCTTAGATTGGACAGGACAGCCCCAGCATTTT. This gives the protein CASSLDWTGQPQHF.

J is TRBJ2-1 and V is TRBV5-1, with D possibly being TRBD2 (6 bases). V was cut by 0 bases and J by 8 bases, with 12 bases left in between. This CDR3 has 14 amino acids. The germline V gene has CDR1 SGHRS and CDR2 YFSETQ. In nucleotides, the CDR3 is TGCGCCAGCAGCTTGGGGCTAGCGAGGGATGAGCAGTTCTTC. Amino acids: CASSLGLARDEQFF.

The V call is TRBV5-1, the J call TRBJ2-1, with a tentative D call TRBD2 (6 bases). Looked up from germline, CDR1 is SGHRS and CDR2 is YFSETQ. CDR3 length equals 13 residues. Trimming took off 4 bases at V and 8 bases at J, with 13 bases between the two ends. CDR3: CASSPVGGHEQFF. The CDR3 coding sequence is TGCGCCAGCAGCCCCGTGGGGGGACATGAGCAGTTCTTC.

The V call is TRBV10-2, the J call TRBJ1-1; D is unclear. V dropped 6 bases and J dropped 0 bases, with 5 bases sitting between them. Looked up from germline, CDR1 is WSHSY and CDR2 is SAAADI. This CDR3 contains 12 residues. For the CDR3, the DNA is TGCGCCAGCAGACAGATGAACACTGAAGCTTTCTTT. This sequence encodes CASRQMNTEAFF.

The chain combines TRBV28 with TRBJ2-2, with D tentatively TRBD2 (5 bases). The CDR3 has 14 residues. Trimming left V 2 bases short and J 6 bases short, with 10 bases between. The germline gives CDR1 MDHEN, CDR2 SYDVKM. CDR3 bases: TGTGCCAGCAGTTTACTGCGGGTCCCCGGGGAGCTGTTTTTT. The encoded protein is CASSLLRVPGELFF.

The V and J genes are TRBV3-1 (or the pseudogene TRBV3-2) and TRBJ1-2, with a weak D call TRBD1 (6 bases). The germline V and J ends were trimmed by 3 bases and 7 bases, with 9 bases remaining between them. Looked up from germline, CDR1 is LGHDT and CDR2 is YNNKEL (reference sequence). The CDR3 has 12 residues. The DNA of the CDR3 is TGTGCCAGCAGCCAGGACAGTGGTGGCTACACCTTC. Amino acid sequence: CASSQDSGGYTF.

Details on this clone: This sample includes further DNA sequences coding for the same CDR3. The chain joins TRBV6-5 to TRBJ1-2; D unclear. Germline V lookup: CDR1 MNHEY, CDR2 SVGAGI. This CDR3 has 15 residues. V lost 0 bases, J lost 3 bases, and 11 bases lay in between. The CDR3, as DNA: TGTGCCAGCAGTTACTCGGGAACCGGGGACTATGGCTACACCTTC. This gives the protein CASSYSGTGDYGYTF.

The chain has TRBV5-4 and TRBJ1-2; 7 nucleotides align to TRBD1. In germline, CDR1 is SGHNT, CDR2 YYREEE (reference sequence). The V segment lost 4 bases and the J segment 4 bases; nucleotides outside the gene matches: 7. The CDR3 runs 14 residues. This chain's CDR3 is CASSDGTVGYGYTF. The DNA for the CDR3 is TGTGCCAGCAGCGACGGGACAGTTGGCTATGGCTACACCTTC.

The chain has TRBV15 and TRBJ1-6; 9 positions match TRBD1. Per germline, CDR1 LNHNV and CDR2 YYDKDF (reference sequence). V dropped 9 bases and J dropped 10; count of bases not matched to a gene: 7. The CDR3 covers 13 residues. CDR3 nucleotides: TGTGCCACTACGGGACAGGGAGGGTCACCCCTCCACTTT. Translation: CATTGQGGSPLHF.

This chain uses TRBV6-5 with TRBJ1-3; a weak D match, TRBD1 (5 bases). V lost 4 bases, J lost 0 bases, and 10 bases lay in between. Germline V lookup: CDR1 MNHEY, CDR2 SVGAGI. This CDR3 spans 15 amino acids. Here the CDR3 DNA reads TGTGCCAGCAGTTCCGACAGTGGCTCTGGAAACACCATATATTTT. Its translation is CASSSDSGSGNTIYF.

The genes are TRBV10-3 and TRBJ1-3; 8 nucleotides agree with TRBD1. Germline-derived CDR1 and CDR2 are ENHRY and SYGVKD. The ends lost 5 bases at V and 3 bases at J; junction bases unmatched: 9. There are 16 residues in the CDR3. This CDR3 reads CAISRTGPVSGNTIYF. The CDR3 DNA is TGTGCCATCAGTCGGACAGGGCCGGTCAGTGGAAACACCATATATTTT.

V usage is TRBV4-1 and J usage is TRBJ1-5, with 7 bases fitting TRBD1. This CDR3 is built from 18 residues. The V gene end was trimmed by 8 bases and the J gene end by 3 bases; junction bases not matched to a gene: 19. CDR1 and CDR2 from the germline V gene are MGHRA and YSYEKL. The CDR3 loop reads CASPTRAGGVHDNQPQHF. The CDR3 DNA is TGCGCCAGCCCTACGAGGGCAGGGGGAGTTCACGACAATCAGCCCCAGCATTTT.

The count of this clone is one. CDR3: CASSQAPTGLAGEEQFF. CDR3 DNA sequence: TGTGCCAGCAGCCAAGCTCCCACGGGACTAGCGGGAGAGGAGCAGTTCTTC. The chain links TRBV3-1 (or the pseudogene TRBV3-2) to TRBJ2-1; 14 positions match TRBD2. The CDR3 extends over 17 amino acids. Germline lookup yields CDR1 LGHDT and CDR2 YNNKEL (reference sequence). V dropped 1 base and J dropped 10; count of bases not matched to a gene: 9.

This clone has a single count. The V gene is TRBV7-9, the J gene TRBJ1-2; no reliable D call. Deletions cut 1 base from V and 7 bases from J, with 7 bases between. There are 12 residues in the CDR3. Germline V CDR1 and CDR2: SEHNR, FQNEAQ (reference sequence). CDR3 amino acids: CASSLEWSGYTF. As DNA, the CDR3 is TGTGCCAGCAGCTTAGAATGGAGTGGCTACACCTTC.

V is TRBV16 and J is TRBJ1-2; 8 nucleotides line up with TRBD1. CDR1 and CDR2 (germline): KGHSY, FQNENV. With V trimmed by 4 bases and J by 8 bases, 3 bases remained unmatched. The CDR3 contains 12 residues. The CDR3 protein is CASSPDRGGYTF. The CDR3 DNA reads TGTGCCAGCAGCCCCGACAGGGGAGGCTACACCTTC.